The entry below gives a single T cell receptor beta chain sequence along with its context. Next came a second PCR, run for about 6 to 12 cycles, which used a sample-barcoded 5' primer along with a J-beta primer mix. TCRdb called the 5' RACE reads again in MiXCR, with one record for every CDR3 protein. The repertoire holds approximately 800,000 distinct CDR3 sequences, with about 46% as singletons. This sample stems from a study of blood T cells in healthy people across ages. Germline values: CDR1 MNHNY, CDR2 SVGAGI (reference sequence). Trimming stripped 7 bases from V and 3 bases from J, with 13 bases between. The CDR3 runs to 13 residues.

The source is an elderly man in good health. The chain joins TRBV6-6 to TRBJ2-7; possibly TRBD1 for D (5 bases). The sequenced sample was blood. CDR3 in DNA: TGTGCCAGCACCAAAGACAGATACTACGAGCAGTACTTC. This gives the protein CASTKDRYYEQYF.